Listed here are 10 T cell receptor beta chains from one sample, sequenced in a study of technical replicates of blood from several donors. Libraries were prepared by immunoSEQ multiplex PCR; TCRdb keeps only in-frame clonotypes and omits some of them. Seen here are 75,000 to 100,000 clones, around 96% observed once, and the top ten hold approximately 0.38%. Sequencing was performed on T cells isolated from PBMCs. Receptor source: a human donor in good health.

The V gene is TRBV5-1, the J gene TRBJ2-5, with D possibly TRBD1 on 6 matching bases. This CDR3 is 17 amino acids long. Germline V gene sequence: CDR1 SGHRS, CDR2 YFSETQ. Trimming shortened V by 2 bases and J by 2 bases, and 19 bases separated the two germline ends. The CDR3 spells CASSFSQVVGGQETQYF. DNA for the CDR3: TGCGCCAGCAGCTTTTCGCAGGTAGTAGGGGGACAAGAGACCCAGTACTTC.

This rearrangement joins TRBV7-9 to TRBJ2-7; D might be TRBD1 (6 bases). Germline loops: CDR1 SEHNR, CDR2 FQNEAQ (reference sequence). Between the trimmed V and J ends, which lost 5 bases and 5 bases, there was a span of 22 bases. This CDR3 has 16 residues. The CDR3 bases are TGTGCCAGCAGCCCCACCCCAGGGGAGCGGCTTAACGAGCAGTACTTC. As protein: CASSPTPGERLNEQYF. Complete variable domain (other parts from reference TRBV7-9 and TRBJ2-7): DTGVSQNPRHKITKRGQNVTFRCDPISEHNRLYWYRQTLGQGPEFLTYFQNEAQLEKSRLLSDRFSAERPKGSFSTLEIQRTEQGDSAMYLCASSPTPGERLNEQYFGPGTRLTVT.

This sequence joins TRBV27 and TRBJ2-5; 8 bases are a match to TRBD2. V gave up 6 bases and J gave up 10 bases; unmatched junction bases: 16. The CDR3 totals 15 residues. Germline V gene lookup returns CDR1 MNHEY and CDR2 SMNVEV (reference sequence). This CDR3 is CASRIKAGETPYQYF. CDR3 DNA sequence: TGTGCCAGCAGGATCAAAGCGGGAGAGACCCCCTACCAGTACTTC.

The CDR3 here is CASSPPGQSTDTQYF. In DNA form, the CDR3 reads TGTGCCAGCTCACCACCGGGACAGAGCACAGATACGCAGTATTTT. The genes are TRBV18 and TRBJ2-3, with 7 nucleotides matching TRBD1. With 0 bases clipped from V and 0 bases from J, the junction kept 0 bases outside the gene matches. Germline CDR1 is KGHSH and CDR2 is LQKENI. This CDR3 has 15 amino acids.

The chain links TRBV7-2 to TRBJ2-7; a possible D gene is TRBD1 (5 bases). Germline V lookup: CDR1 SGHTA, CDR2 FQGNSA. Trimming removed 4 bases at V and 7 bases at J, with 14 bases between. The CDR3 spans 13 residues. The DNA of the CDR3 is TGTGCCAGCAGCTCAACGTCCCCAGGGGAGCAGTACTTC. Translation gives CASSSTSPGEQYF.

This sequence joins TRBV4-1 and TRBJ2-7; tentative D call: TRBD2 (6 bases). The V end was cut by 1 base, the J end by 2 bases, with 12 bases between. CDR3 length equals 15 residues. Germline V CDR1 and CDR2: MGHRA, YSYEKL. CDR3 protein: CASSQVSTGAYEQYF. The CDR3, as DNA: TGCGCCAGCAGCCAAGTGAGTACGGGAGCCTACGAGCAGTACTTC.

This clone was seen just once. V is TRBV14 and J is TRBJ2-7; maybe TRBD2 (5 bases). Germline CDR1 is SGHDN and CDR2 is FVKESK. The length of the CDR3 is 14 residues. V was pared by 1 base and J by 2 bases, with 9 bases between. The CDR3, as DNA: TGTGCCAGCAGCCAAGGGACTGGACCCTACGAGCAGTACTTC. It specifies CASSQGTGPYEQYF.

The chain recombines TRBV6-1 with TRBJ1-4; TRBD1 might be the D (5 bases). V dropped 7 bases and J dropped 7 bases, with 16 bases sitting between them. CDR1 is MNHNS and CDR2 is SASEGT in the germline V gene. The CDR3 spans 14 residues. The CDR3 DNA reads TGTGCCAGCACCCAAGCCGGGGGGGGTGAAAAACTGTTTTTT. Its translation: CASTQAGGGEKLFF.

V usage is TRBV7-8 and J usage is TRBJ2-5, with 11 bases that match TRBD1. This CDR3 comprises 17 residues. Trimming took 4 bases from V and 6 from J; bases not matched to a gene: 13. CDR1 and CDR2 (germline): SGHVS, FQNEAQ. DNA for the CDR3: TGTGCCAGCAGCTACTATAAGGGACAGGGGGTCGTTAAGACCCAGTACTTC. Translating it yields CASSYYKGQGVVKTQYF.

The J gene is TRBJ1-2, the V gene TRBV30, with TRBD1 as a possible D gene (6 bases). The V gene's germline CDR1 is GTSNPN and CDR2 SVGIG (reference sequence). The V and J ends lost 2 bases and 4 bases respectively, with 17 bases between them. This CDR3 comprises 15 residues. This CDR3 reads CAWSLLGGVGYGYTF. DNA for the CDR3: TGTGCCTGGAGTTTACTTGGGGGCGTTGGCTATGGCTACACCTTC.